The 3 T cell receptor beta chains reported below all come from one sample, sequenced in a study of early T cells in non-severe SARS-CoV-2 infection (dated by TCRdb to the early 2020s). Receptor amplification or capture employed 5' RACE. These reads were obtained on a NextSeq 500. The public reads were quality trimmed at Q25 with fastp and then assembled into clones with MiXCR by TCRdb, keeping productive beta chains. Rows are combined by CDR3 protein, so each entry shows the most common genes and DNA. The sample contains about 56,000 distinct CDR3 sequences, around 12% of them found a single time. Of the sample, 2.9% falls within the top ten clones. The sequenced sample was whole blood. The source of these receptors is an adult who was a healthcare worker with PCR-confirmed SARS-CoV-2 infection or an uninfected control (not recorded which).

This clonotype was counted ten times or more. The chain carries TRBV13 and TRBJ2-2, with D perhaps TRBD2 (6 bases). V dropped 11 bases and J dropped 1 base, with 17 bases sitting between them. Germline V gene data show CDR1 as PRHDT and CDR2 as FYEKMQ (reference sequence). CDR3 length equals 15 residues. CDR3 nucleotide sequence: TGTGCCGTGAGTAGGGGAGGAGAGAACACCGGGGAGCTGTTTTTT. It codes for CAVSRGGENTGELFF.

This clonotype was recorded a few times. The V call is TRBV6-6, the J call TRBJ2-2; TRBD2 is a possible D gene (7 bases). There are 16 residues in the CDR3. V gave up 2 bases and J gave up 7 bases, with 17 bases separating them. Germline V gene lookup returns CDR1 MNHNY and CDR2 SVGAGI (reference sequence). The CDR3 DNA sequence: TGTGCCAGCAGTTACGTAGGGGGACTATCGGGCGGGGAGCTGTTTTTT. Translating gives CASSYVGGLSGGELFF.

This clonotype occurred a few times. The chain uses TRBV11-1 and TRBJ1-1, with no clear D. The CDR3 consists of 14 residues. Germline values: CDR1 SGHAT, CDR2 FQDESV (reference sequence). Trimming removed 5 bases from V and 1 base from J, with 11 bases in between. CDR3 protein: CASSPTAENTEAFF. The DNA for the CDR3 is TGTGCCAGCAGCCCCACGGCAGAGAACACTGAAGCTTTCTTT. The variable domain in full, completed from reference TRBV11-1 and TRBJ1-1, reads EAEVAQSPRYKITEKSQAVAFWCDPISGHATLYWYRQILGQGPELLVQFQDESVVDDSQLPKDRFSAERLKGVDSTLKIQPAELGDSAMYLCASSPTAENTEAFFGQGTRLTVV.